This TCR beta chain was obtained from a study of molecular identifiers for immune sequencing clone quantification. Study overall: RNA from roughly 21,000 or 96,000 naive CD8 cells was split five ways in replicates, with four sequenced.

General observations from the study: Among 920,000 or so naive cells, as was reported, spiked Jurkat TCR RNA from one cell was detectable.

About this clonotype itself: Antigen specificity is unknown.

CDR1 is SGHVS and CDR2 is FNYEAQ in the germline V gene. This CDR3 is built from 14 residues. The ends lost 5 bases at V and 7 bases at J; junction bases unmatched: 7. CD8+CD4-CCR7+CD45RA+ cells were sorted as naive CD8 T cells. TCRdb reprocessed the PCR reads via MiXCR and lists one record per CDR3 protein. Here the sample spans under 650,000 distinct CDR3 sequences, 20% being singletons. The source material was naive CD8+ T cells from blood, with Jurkat cell RNA spiked in. Subset: FACS-sorted CD8+CD4-CCR7+CD45RA+ naive T cells. The receptor was derived from a human donor in good health. Some libraries in this study had Jurkat cell RNA spiked in. The rearrangement joins TRBV7-6 to TRBJ1-4; 7 bases fit TRBD1. DNA of the CDR3: TGTGCCAGCAGCCTCGGGACAGTTACTGAAAAACTGTTTTTT. Translating gives CASSLGTVTEKLFF.